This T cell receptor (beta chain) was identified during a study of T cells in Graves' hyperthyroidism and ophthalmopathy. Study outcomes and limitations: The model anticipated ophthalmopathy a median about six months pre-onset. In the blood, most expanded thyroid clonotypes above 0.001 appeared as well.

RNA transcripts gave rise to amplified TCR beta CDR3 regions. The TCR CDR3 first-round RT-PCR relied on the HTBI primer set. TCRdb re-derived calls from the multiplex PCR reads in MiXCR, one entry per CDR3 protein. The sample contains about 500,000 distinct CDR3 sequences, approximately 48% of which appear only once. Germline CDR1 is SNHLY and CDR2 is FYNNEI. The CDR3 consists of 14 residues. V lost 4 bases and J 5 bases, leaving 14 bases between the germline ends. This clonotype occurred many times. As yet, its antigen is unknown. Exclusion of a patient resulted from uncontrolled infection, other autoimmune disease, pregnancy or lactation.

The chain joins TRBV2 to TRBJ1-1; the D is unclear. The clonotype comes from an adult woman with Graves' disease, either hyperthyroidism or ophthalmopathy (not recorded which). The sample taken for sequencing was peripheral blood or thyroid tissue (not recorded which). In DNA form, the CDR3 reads TGTGCCAGCAGTGGTCACATCCGGGGAACTGAAGCTTTCTTT. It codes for CASSGHIRGTEAFF.